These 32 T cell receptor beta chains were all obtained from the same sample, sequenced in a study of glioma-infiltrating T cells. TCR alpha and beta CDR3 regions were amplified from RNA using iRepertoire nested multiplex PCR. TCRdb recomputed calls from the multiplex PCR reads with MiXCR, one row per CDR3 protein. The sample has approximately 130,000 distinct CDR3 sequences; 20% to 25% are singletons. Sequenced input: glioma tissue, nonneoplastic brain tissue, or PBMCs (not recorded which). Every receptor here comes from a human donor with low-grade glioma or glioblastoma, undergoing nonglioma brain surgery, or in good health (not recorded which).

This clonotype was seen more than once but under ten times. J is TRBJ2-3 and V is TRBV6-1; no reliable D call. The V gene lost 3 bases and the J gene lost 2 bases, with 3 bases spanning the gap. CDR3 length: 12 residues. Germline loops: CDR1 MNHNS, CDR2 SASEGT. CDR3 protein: CASSDNTDTQYF. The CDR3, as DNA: TGTGCCAGCAGTGATAACACAGATACGCAGTATTTT.

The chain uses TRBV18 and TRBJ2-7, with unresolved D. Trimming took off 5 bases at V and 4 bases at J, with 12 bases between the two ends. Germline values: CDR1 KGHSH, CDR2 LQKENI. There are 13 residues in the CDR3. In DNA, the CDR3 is TGTGCCAGCTCATCCCAGGACGGATACGAGCAGTACGTC. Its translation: CASSSQDGYEQYV.

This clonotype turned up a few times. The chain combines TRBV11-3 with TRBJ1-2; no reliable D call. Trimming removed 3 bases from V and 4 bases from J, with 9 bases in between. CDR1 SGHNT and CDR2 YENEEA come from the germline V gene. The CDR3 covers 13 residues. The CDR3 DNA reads TGTGCCAGCAGCTTCGACAATGGCTATGGCTACACCTTC. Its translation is CASSFDNGYGYTF.

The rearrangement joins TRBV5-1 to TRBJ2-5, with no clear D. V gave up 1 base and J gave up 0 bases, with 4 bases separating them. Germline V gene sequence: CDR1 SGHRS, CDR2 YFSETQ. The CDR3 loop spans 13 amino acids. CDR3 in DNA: TGCGCCAGCAGCTTGCAGGACCAAGAGACCCAGTACTTC. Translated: CASSLQDQETQYF.

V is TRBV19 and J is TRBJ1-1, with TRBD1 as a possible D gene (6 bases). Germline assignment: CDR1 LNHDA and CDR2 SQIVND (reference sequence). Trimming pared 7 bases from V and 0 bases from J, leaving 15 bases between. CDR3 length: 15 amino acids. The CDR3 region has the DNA TGTGCCAGTACCCCTACTCAGGGGATGAACACTGAAGCTTTCTTT. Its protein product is CASTPTQGMNTEAFF.

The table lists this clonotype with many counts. The CDR3 coding sequence is TGTGCCAGCAGTTTAGGACTAAGGTACGAGCAGTACGTC. Residues: CASSLGLRYEQYV. The chain couples TRBV28 to TRBJ2-7; tentative D call: TRBD2 (6 bases). The CDR3 contains 13 residues. Germline V CDR1 and CDR2: MDHEN, SYDVKM. The V end lost 2 bases, the J end lost 4 bases, and 9 bases lay between the germline ends.

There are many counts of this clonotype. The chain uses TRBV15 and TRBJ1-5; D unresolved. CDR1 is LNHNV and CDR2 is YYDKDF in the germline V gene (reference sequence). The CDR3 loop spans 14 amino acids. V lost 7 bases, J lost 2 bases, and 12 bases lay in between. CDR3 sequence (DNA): TGTGCCACCACCGGGTGGGATGGCAATCAGCCCCAGCATTTT. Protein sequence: CATTGWDGNQPQHF.

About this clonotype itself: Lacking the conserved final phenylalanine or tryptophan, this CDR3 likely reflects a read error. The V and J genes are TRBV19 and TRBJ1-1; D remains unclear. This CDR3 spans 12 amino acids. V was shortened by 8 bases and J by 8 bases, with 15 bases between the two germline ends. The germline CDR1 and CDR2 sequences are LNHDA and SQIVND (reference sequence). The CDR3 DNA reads TGTGCCAGTGGGGTGTATTTGGAAGAAGCTTTCTCT. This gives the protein CASGVYLEEAFS.

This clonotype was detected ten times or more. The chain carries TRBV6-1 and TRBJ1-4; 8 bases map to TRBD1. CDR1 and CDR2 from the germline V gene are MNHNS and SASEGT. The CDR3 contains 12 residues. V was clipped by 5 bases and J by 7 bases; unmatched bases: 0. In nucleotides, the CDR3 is TGTGCCAGCAGTACAGGGGGTGAAAAACTGTTTTTT. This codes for CASSTGGEKLFF.

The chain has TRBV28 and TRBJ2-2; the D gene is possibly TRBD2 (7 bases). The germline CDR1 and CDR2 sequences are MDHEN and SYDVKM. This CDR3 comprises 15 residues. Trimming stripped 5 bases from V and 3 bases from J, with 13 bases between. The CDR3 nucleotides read TGTGCCAGCAGTGGGGGGGGCATGGACACCGGGGAGCTGTTTTTT. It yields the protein CASSGGGMDTGELFF.

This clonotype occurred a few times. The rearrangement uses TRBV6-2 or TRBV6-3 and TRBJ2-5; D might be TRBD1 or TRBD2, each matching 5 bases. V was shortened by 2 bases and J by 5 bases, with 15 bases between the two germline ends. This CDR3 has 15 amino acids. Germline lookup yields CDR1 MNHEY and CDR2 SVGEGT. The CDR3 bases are TGTGCCAGCAGTTACAAAGGGACCCCGTCGGAGACCCAGTACTTC. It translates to CASSYKGTPSETQYF.

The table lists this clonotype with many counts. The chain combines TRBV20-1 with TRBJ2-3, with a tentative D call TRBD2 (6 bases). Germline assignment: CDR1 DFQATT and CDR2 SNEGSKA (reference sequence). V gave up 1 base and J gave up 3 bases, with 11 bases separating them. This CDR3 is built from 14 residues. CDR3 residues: CSARGPAGTDTQYF. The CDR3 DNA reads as TGCAGTGCTAGAGGCCCCGCGGGGACAGATACGCAGTATTTT.

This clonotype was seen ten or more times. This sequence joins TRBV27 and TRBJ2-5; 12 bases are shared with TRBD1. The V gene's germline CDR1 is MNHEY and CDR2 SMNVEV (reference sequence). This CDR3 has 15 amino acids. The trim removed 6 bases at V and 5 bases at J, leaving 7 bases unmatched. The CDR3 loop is CASSPLGQGAETQYF. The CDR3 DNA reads TGTGCCAGCAGCCCCTTGGGACAGGGGGCTGAGACCCAGTACTTC.

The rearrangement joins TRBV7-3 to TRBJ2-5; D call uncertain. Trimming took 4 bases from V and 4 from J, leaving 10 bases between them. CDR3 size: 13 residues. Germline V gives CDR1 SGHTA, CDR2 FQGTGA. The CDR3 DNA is TGTGCCAGCAGCTCCGAGTTGGGAGAGACCCAGTACTTC. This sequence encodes CASSSELGETQYF.

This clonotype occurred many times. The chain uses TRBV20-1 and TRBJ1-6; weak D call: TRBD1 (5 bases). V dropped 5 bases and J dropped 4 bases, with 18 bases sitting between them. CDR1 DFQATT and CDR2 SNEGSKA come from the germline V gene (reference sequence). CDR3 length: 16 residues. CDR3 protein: CSAHAGLQIYNSPLHF. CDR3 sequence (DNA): TGCAGTGCTCACGCGGGACTGCAAATTTATAATTCACCCCTCCACTTT.

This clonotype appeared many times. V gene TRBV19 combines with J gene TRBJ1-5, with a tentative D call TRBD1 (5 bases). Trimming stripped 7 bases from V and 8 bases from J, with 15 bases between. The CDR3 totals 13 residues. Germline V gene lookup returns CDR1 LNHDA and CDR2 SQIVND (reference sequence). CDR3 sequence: CASKGNGLEPQHF. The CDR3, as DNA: TGTGCCAGTAAGGGGAACGGGTTGGAGCCCCAGCATTTT.

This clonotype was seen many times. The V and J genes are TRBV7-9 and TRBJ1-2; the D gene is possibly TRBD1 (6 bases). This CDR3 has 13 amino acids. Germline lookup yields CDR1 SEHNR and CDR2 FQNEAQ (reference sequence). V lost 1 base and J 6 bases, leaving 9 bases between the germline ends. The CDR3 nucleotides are TGTGCCAGCAGCTTAGGCAGGGGTGATGGCTACACCTTC. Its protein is CASSLGRGDGYTF.

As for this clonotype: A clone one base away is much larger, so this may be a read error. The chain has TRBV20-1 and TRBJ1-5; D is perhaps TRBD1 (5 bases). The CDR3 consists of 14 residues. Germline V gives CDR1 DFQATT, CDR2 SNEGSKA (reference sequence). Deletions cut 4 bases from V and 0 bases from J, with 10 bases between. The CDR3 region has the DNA TGCAGTGCTACTCGGGGGAGTAGCAATCAGCCCCAGCATTTT. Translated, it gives CSATRGSSNQPQHF.

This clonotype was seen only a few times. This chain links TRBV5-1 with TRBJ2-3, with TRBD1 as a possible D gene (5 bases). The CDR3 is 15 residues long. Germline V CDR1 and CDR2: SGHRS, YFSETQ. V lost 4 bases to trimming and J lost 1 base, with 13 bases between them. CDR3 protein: CASSGQGLGTDTQYF. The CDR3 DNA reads TGCGCCAGCAGCGGTCAGGGCCTAGGCACAGATACGCAGTATTTT.

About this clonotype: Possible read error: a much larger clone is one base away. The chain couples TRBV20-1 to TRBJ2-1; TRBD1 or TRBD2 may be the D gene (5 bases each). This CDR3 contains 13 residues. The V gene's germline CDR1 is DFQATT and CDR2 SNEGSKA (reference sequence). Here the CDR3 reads CSATRENYNEQLF. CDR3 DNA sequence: TGCAGTGCTACCAGGGAGAACTACAATGAGCAGCTCTTC.

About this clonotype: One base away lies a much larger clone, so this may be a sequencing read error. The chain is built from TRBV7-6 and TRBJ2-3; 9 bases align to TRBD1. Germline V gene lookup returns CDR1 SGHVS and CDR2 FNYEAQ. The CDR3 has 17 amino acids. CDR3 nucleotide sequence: TGTGCTAGCAGCTTAGAGCCCCCGGGACAGGGCCCAGATACGCAGTATTTT. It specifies CASSLEPPGQGPDTQYF.

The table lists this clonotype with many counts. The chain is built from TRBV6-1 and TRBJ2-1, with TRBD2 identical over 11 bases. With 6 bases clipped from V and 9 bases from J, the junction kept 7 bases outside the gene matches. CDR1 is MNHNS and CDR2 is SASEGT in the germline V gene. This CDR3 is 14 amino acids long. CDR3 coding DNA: TGTGCCAGCAGCGGTTTAGCGGGGGGGCGTGAGCAGTTCTTC. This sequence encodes CASSGLAGGREQFF.

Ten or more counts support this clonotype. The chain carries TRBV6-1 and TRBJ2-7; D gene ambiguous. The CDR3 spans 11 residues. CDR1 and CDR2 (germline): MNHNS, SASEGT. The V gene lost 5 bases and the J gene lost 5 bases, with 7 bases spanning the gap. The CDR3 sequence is CASSSPNEQYV. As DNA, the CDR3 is TGTGCCAGCAGTTCCCCGAACGAGCAGTACGTC.

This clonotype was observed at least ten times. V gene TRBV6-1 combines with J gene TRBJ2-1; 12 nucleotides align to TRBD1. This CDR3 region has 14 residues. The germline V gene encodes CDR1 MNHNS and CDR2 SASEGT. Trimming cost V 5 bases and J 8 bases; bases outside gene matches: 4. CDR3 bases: TGTGCCAGCAGTCGGGACAGGGGGCACGATGAGCAGTTCTTC. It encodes CASSRDRGHDEQFF.

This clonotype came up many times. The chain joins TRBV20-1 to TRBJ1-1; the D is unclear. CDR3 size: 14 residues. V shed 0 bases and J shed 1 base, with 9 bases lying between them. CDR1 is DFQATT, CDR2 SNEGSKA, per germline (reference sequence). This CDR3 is CSARDASRNTEAFF. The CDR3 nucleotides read TGCAGTGCTAGAGATGCTTCCAGGAACACTGAAGCTTTCTTT.

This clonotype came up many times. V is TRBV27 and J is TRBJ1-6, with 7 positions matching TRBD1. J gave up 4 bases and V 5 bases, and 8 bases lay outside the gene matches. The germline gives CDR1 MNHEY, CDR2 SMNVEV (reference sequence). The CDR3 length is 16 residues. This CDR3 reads CASSPGTAFYNSPLHF. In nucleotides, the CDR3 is TGTGCCAGCAGTCCAGGGACAGCGTTTTATAATTCACCCCTCCACTTT.

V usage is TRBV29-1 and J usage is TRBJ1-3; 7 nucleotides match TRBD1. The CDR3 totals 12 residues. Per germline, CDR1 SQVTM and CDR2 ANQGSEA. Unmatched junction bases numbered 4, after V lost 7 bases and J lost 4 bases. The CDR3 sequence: CSAQTGGNTIYF. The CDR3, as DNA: TGCAGCGCTCAGACAGGGGGAAACACCATATATTTT.

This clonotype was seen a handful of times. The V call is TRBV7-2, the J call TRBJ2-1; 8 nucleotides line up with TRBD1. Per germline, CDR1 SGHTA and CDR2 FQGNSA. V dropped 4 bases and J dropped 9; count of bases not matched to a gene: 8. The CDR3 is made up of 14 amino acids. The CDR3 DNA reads TGTGCCAGCAGCTCCGGACAGGGTTCCATTGAGCAGTTCTTC. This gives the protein CASSSGQGSIEQFF.

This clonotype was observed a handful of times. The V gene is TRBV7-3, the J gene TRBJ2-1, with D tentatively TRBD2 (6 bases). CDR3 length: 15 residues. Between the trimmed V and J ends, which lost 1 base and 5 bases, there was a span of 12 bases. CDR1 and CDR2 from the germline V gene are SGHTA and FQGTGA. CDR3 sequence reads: CASSLMGLLDNEQFF. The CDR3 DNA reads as TGTGCCAGCAGCTTAATGGGACTCCTCGACAATGAGCAGTTCTTC.

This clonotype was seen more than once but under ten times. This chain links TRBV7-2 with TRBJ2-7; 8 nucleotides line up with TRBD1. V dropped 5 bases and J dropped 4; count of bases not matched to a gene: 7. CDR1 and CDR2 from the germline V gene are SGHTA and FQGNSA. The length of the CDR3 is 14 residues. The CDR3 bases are TGTGCCAGCAGCGAAAACAGGGGGATGTACGAGCAGTACGTC. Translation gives CASSENRGMYEQYV.

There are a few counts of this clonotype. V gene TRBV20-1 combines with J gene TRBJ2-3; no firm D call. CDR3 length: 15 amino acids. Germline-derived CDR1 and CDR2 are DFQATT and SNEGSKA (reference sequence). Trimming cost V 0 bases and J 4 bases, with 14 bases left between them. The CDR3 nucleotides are TGCAGTGCTAGAGATGTGGGTGCCCACCCAGATACGCAGTATTTT. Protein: CSARDVGAHPDTQYF.

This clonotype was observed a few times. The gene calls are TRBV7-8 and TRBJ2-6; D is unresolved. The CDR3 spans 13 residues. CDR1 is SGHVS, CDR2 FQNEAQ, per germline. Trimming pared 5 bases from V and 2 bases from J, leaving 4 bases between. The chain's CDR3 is CASSLTGANVLTF. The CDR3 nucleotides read TGTGCCAGCAGCCTTACTGGGGCCAACGTCCTGACTTTC.